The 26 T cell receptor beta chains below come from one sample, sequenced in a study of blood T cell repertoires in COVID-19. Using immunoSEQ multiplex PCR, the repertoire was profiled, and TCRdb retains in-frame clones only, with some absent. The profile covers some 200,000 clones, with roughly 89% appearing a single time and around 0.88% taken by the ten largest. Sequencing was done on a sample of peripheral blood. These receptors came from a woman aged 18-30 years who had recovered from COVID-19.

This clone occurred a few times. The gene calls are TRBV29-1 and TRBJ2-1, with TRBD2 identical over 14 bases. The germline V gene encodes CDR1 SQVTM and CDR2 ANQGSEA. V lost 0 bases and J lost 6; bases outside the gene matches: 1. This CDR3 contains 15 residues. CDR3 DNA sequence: TGCAGCGTTGAAGAAGGACTAGCGGGAGGCAATGAGCAGTTCTTC. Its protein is CSVEEGLAGGNEQFF.

In DNA form, the CDR3 reads TGTGCCAGCAGCTTGGACGGTGGCTACACCTTC. As protein: CASSLDGGYTF. V usage is TRBV5-6 and J usage is TRBJ1-2; D is unresolved. The CDR3 is made up of 11 amino acids. Trimming took off 0 bases at V and 7 bases at J, with 4 bases between the two ends. Germline V gene data show CDR1 as SGHDT and CDR2 as YYEEEE.

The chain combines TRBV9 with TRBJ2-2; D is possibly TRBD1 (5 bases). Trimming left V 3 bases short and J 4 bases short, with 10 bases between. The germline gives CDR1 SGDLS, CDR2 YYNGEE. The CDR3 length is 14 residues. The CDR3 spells CASSDRQITGELFF. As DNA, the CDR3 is TGTGCCAGCAGCGATAGACAGATCACCGGGGAGCTGTTTTTT.

CDR3 in DNA: TGTGCCAGCAGCTTTGGTGCTAGTCACGAGCAGTACGTC. Amino acids: CASSFGASHEQYV. The V and J genes are TRBV7-8 and TRBJ2-7, with D unresolved. Germline V gives CDR1 SGHVS, CDR2 FQNEAQ. CDR3 length: 13 residues. Between the trimmed V and J ends, which lost 3 bases and 5 bases, there was a span of 11 bases.

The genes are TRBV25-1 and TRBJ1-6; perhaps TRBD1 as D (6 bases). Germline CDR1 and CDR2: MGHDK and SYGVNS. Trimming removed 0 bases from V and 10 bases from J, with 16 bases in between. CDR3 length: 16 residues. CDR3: CASSEYLLGAGSPLHF. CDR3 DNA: TGTGCCAGCAGTGAATATCTGTTGGGGGCTGGATCACCCCTCCACTTT. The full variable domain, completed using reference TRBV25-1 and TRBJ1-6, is EADIYQTPRYLVIGTGKKITLECSQTMGHDKMYWYQQDPGMELHLIHYSYGVNSTEKGDLSSESTVSRIRTEHFPLTLESARPSHTSQYLCASSEYLLGAGSPLHFGNGTRLTVT.

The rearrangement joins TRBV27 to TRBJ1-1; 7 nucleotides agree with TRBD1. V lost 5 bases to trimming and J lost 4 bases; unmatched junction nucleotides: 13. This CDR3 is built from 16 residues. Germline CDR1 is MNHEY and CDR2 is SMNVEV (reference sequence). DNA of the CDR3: TGTGCCAGCAGTGCCTCACAGGGGAGTAGGGGCACTGAAGCTTTCTTT. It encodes CASSASQGSRGTEAFF.

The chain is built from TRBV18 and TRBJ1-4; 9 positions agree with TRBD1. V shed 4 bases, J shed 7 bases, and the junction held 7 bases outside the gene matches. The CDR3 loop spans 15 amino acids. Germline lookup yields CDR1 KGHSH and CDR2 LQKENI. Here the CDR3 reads CASSRGQGTGEKLFF. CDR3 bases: TGTGCCAGCTCACGGGGACAGGGTACAGGTGAAAAACTGTTTTTT.

CDR3 sequence (DNA): TGCAGCGTTCTAGACAGGGGGCCAGATACGCAGTATTTT. Encoded protein: CSVLDRGPDTQYF. The chain carries TRBV29-1 and TRBJ2-3, with TRBD1 identical over 10 bases. CDR1 SQVTM and CDR2 ANQGSEA come from the germline V gene. V was clipped by 5 bases and J by 4 bases; unmatched bases: 3. CDR3 length: 13 residues.

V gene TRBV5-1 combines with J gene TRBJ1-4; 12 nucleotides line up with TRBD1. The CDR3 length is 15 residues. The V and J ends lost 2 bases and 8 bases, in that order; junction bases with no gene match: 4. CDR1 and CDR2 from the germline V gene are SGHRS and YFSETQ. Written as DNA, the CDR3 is TGCGCCAGCAGCTTTACCGGGACAGGGGGCGAAAAACTGTTTTTT. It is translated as CASSFTGTGGEKLFF.

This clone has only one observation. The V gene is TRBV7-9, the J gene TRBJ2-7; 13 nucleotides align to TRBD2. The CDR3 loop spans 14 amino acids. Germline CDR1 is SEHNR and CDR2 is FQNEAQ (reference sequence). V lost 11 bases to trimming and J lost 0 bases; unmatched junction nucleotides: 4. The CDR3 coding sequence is TGTGCCGGAGGACTAGCGGGGGCCTCCTACGAGCAGTACTTC. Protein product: CAGGLAGASYEQYF.

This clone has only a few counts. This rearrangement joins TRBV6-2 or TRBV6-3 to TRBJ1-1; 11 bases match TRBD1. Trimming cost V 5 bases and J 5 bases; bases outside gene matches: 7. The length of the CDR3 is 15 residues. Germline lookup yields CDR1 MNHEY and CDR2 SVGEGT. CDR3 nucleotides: TGTGCCAGCAGTGACGGACAGGGGGCAATAACTGAAGCTTTCTTT. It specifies CASSDGQGAITEAFF.

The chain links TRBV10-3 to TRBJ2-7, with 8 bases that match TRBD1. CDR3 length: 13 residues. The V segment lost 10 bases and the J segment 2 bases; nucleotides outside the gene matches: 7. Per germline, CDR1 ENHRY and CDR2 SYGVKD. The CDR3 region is CATQTGDTYEQYV. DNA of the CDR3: TGTGCCACCCAGACAGGGGACACCTACGAGCAGTACGTC.

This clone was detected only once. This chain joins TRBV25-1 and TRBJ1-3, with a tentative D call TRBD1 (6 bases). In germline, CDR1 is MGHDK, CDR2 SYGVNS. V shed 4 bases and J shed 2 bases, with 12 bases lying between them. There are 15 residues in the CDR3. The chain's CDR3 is CASSAGDVAGNTIYF. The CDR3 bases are TGTGCCAGCAGTGCAGGGGACGTTGCTGGAAACACCATATATTTT.

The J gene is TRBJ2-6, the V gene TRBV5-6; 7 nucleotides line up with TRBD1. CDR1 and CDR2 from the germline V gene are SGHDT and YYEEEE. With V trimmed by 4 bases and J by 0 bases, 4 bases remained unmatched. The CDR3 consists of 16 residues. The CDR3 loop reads CASSLGTVSGANVLTF. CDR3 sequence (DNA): TGTGCCAGCAGCCTAGGGACAGTCTCTGGGGCCAACGTCCTGACTTTC.

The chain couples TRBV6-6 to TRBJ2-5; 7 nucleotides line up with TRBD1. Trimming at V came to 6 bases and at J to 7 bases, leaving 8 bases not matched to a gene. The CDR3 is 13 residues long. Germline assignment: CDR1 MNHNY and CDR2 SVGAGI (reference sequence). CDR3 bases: TGTGCCAGCAGCTCTGACAGGGAGTGGACCCAGTACTTC. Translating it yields CASSSDREWTQYF.

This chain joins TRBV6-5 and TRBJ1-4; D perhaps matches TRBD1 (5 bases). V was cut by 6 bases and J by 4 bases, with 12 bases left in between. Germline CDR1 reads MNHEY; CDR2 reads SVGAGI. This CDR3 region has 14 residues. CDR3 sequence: CASRTGGGNEKLFF. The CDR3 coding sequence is TGTGCCAGCAGAACGGGGGGGGGTAATGAAAAACTGTTTTTT.

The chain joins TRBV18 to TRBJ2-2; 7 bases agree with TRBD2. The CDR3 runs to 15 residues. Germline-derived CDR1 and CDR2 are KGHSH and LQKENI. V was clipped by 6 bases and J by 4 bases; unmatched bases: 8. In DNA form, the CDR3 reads TGTGCCAGCTCCCCCCGACTAGCCGGCACCGGGGAGCTGTTTTTT. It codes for CASSPRLAGTGELFF.

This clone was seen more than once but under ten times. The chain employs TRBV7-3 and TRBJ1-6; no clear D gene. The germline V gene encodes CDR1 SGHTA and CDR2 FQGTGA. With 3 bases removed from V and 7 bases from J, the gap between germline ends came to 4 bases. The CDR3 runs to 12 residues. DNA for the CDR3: TGTGCCAGCAGCTTCCAAAATTCACCCCTCCACTTT. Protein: CASSFQNSPLHF.

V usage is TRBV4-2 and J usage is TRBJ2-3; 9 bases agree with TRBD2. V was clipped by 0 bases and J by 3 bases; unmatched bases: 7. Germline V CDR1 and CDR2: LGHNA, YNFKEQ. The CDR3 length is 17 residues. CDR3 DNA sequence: TGTGCCAGCAGCCAAGATCAGGGTAGCGGGAGAACAGATACGCAGTATTTT. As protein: CASSQDQGSGRTDTQYF.

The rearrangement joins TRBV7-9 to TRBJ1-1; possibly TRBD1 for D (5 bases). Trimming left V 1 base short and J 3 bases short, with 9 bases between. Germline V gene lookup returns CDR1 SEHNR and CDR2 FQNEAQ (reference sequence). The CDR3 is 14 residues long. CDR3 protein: CASSLGGADTEAFF. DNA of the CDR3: TGTGCCAGCAGCTTAGGGGGCGCGGACACTGAAGCTTTCTTT.

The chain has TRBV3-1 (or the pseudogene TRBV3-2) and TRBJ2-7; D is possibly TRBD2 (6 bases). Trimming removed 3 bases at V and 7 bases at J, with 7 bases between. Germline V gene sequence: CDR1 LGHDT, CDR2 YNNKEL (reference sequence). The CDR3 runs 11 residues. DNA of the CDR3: TGTGCCAGCAGCCAGGGGAGGGAGCAGTACTTC. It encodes CASSQGREQYF.

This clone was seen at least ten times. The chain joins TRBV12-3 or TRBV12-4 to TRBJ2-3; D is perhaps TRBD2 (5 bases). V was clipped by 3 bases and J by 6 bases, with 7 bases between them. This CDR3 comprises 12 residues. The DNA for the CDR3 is TGTGCCAGCAGTTTCGCGGGTGATACGCAGTATTTT. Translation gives CASSFAGDTQYF.

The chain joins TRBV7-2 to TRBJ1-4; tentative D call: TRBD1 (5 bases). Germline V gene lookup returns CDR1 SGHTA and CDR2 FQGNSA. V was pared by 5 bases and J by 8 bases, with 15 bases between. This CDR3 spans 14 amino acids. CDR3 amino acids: CASSQRDLTEKLFF. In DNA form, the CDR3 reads TGTGCCAGCAGCCAGAGGGACTTGACCGAAAAACTGTTTTTT.

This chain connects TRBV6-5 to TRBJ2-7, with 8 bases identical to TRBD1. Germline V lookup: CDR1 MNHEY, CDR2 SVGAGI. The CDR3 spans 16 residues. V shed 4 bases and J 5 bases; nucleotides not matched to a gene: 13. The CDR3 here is CASSSTTRTGNNEQYV. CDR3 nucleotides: TGTGCCAGCAGTTCGACCACCAGGACAGGGAACAACGAGCAGTACGTC.

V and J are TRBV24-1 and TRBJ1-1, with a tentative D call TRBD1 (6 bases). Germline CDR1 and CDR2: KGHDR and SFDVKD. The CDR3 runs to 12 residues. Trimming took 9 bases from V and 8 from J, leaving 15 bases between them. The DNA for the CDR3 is TGTGCCACCTCGATGGGGCAGGGGGAAGCTTTCTTT. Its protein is CATSMGQGEAFF.

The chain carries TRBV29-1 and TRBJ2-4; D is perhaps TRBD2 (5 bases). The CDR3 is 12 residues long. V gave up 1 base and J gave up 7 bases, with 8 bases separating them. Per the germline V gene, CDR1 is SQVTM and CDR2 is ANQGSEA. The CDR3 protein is CSVEVTGNIQYF. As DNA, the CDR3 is TGCAGCGTTGAAGTCACGGGGAACATTCAGTACTTC.